The 22 T cell receptor beta chains below were found in one sample sequenced in a study of blood T cell repertoires in COVID-19. Assay used: immunoSEQ multiplex PCR; TCRdb lists only in-frame clones, some missing. This sample carries around 30,000 clones, 75% to 80% of them seen once, and the ten largest clones take roughly 17%. The specimen was peripheral blood. The receptors were sampled from a human donor in a cohort sampled during active COVID-19.

The V gene is TRBV4-2, the J gene TRBJ2-1; 7 bases fit TRBD2. With V trimmed by 2 bases and J by 9 bases, 28 bases remained unmatched. The CDR3 consists of 21 residues. Germline CDR1 is LGHNA and CDR2 is YNFKEQ. DNA for the CDR3: TGTGCCAGCAGCCAACCCGTCCCCGGGCGGGGGATGGGGGGGAAAGGTGGTGAGCAGTTCTTC. Its protein product is CASSQPVPGRGMGGKGGEQFF.

The chain couples TRBV18 to TRBJ1-5; D gene ambiguous. Trimming pared 2 bases from V and 5 bases from J, leaving 7 bases between. The CDR3 is 13 residues long. From germline, CDR1 is KGHSH and CDR2 LQKENI. The DNA for the CDR3 is TGTGCCAGCTCACCATTGGGAGATCAGCCCCAGCATTTT. It encodes CASSPLGDQPQHF. Drawing the rest from reference TRBV18 and TRBJ1-5, the complete variable domain is NAGVMQNPRHLVRRRGQEARLRCSPMKGHSHVYWYRQLPEEGLKFMVYLQKENIIDESGMPKERFSAEFPKEGPSILRIQQVVRGDSAAYFCASSPLGDQPQHFGDGTRLSIL.

The chain recombines TRBV28 with TRBJ2-1; D gene ambiguous. Germline CDR1 and CDR2: MDHEN and SYDVKM. Trimming stripped 3 bases from V and 10 bases from J, with 4 bases between. This CDR3 is built from 10 residues. The CDR3 coding sequence is TGTGCCAGCAGTTTGAGGGAGCAGTTCTTC. The encoded protein is CASSLREQFF.

The chain joins TRBV6-5 to TRBJ2-5; perhaps TRBD1 as D (5 bases). The CDR3 has 15 amino acids. The germline V gene has CDR1 MNHEY and CDR2 SVGAGI. V was cut by 0 bases and J by 2 bases, with 10 bases left in between. The CDR3 bases are TGTGCCAGCAGTTACTCGTCAGGGCCTCAAGAGACCCAGTACTTC. It encodes CASSYSSGPQETQYF.

The chain is built from TRBV29-1 and TRBJ2-7, with 7 bases that match TRBD2. Germline lookup yields CDR1 SQVTM and CDR2 ANQGSEA. The CDR3 covers 14 residues. Trimming at V came to 4 bases and at J to 6 bases, leaving 12 bases not matched to a gene. In nucleotides, the CDR3 is TGCAGCGTTGGAGAGGGGAGGGCCCGGGGCGAGCAGTACTTC. Protein: CSVGEGRARGEQYF.

This clone was observed once. The CDR3 protein is CASSLGHRDSKNSPLHF. The CDR3 DNA sequence: TGCGCCAGCAGCTTGGGACACAGGGATTCAAAAAATTCACCCCTCCACTTT. J is TRBJ1-6 and V is TRBV5-1; TRBD1 is a possible D gene (6 bases). Germline CDR1 reads SGHRS; CDR2 reads YFSETQ. Trimming left V 0 bases short and J 7 bases short, with 17 bases between. CDR3 length equals 17 residues.

This rearrangement joins TRBV5-1 to TRBJ2-1; 9 nucleotides align to TRBD1. J gave up 5 bases and V 2 bases, and 5 bases lay outside the gene matches. The CDR3 covers 15 residues. CDR1 SGHRS and CDR2 YFSETQ come from the germline V gene. In DNA, the CDR3 is TGCGCCAGCAGCTTACAGGGGGCTGTGGACAATGAGCAGTTCTTC. It codes for CASSLQGAVDNEQFF.

This clone was found a few times. The chain joins TRBV28 to TRBJ2-1, with 8 bases identical to TRBD1. The V segment lost 5 bases and the J segment 5 bases; nucleotides outside the gene matches: 8. Per the germline V gene, CDR1 is MDHEN and CDR2 is SYDVKM. CDR3 length: 15 residues. CDR3 sequence (DNA): TGTGCCAGCAGTCCCCGGGACAGGCCGGACAATGAGCAGTTCTTC. Translated: CASSPRDRPDNEQFF.

This chain joins TRBV10-1 and TRBJ2-3; TRBD2 matches at 13 bases. V lost 6 bases to trimming and J lost 10 bases; unmatched junction nucleotides: 13. This CDR3 region has 16 residues. CDR1 WNHNN and CDR2 SYGVQD come from the germline V gene (reference sequence). The CDR3 bases are TGCGCCAGCAGCGGAGGACTAGCGGGGGCCCAATATGCGCAGTATTTT. Encoded protein: CASSGGLAGAQYAQYF.

The chain has TRBV7-9 and TRBJ2-5, with no clear D. Germline V lookup: CDR1 SEHNR, CDR2 FQNEAQ (reference sequence). Trimming cost V 1 base and J 2 bases, with 11 bases left between them. This CDR3 has 15 amino acids. The CDR3 DNA sequence: TGTGCCAGCAGCTTAGTACGTAACTATCAAGAGACCCAGTACTTC. Protein product: CASSLVRNYQETQYF.

The chain carries TRBV7-8 and TRBJ2-7, with TRBD2 as a possible D gene (6 bases). Trimming removed 2 bases at V and 0 bases at J, with 11 bases between. CDR1 is SGHVS and CDR2 is FQNEAQ in the germline V gene. CDR3 length equals 15 residues. CDR3 in DNA: TGTGCCAGCAGCTTATCGGGGGTTCCCTCCTACGAGCAGTACTTC. Translation gives CASSLSGVPSYEQYF.

This clone was seen only a few times. The V and J genes are TRBV30 and TRBJ1-4; D not certain. This CDR3 comprises 17 residues. V dropped 3 bases and J dropped 3 bases, with 20 bases sitting between them. Germline CDR1 and CDR2: GTSNPN and SVGIG (reference sequence). CDR3 residues: CAWRPAGEPTANEKLFF. The DNA of the CDR3 is TGTGCCTGGAGACCCGCCGGGGAGCCCACGGCTAATGAAAAACTGTTTTTT.

The chain carries TRBV11-2 and TRBJ2-3; D may be TRBD2 (6 bases). The CDR3 sequence is 16 residues long. CDR1 is SGHAT, CDR2 FQNNGV, per germline. The V end lost 4 bases, the J end lost 0 bases, and 14 bases lay between the germline ends. For the CDR3, the DNA is TGTGCCAGCAGCTCCCCCGGTGGAGGGAGCACAGATACGCAGTATTTT. Translating it yields CASSSPGGGSTDTQYF.

This clone showed up just a few times. The chain has TRBV7-9 and TRBJ2-1; 12 nucleotides agree with TRBD2. This CDR3 comprises 19 residues. Germline values: CDR1 SEHNR, CDR2 FQNEAQ (reference sequence). With V trimmed by 5 bases and J by 1 base, 12 bases remained unmatched. CDR3 in DNA: TGTGCCAGCAGCGACTCGGGACTAGCGGGTACATTTTCCTACAATGAGCAGTTCTTC. This codes for CASSDSGLAGTFSYNEQFF.

This rearrangement joins TRBV28 to TRBJ1-5; a possible D gene is TRBD1 (5 bases). Trimming removed 1 base from V and 3 bases from J, with 7 bases in between. The germline gives CDR1 MDHEN, CDR2 SYDVKM. The CDR3 is 14 amino acids. CDR3 nucleotide sequence: TGTGCCAGCAGTTTATCAGGGTTCAATCAGCCCCAGCATTTT. It codes for CASSLSGFNQPQHF.

The chain carries TRBV12-3 or TRBV12-4 and TRBJ1-3; 7 bases agree with TRBD1. The CDR3 consists of 13 residues. The V and J ends lost 4 bases and 9 bases, in that order; junction bases with no gene match: 6. In DNA form, the CDR3 reads TGTGCCAGCAGTTCTACTCGACAGGGCACCATATATTTT. Translation gives CASSSTRQGTIYF.

V gene TRBV9 combines with J gene TRBJ2-6, with TRBD1 as a possible D gene (5 bases). The CDR3 runs to 16 residues. Trimming stripped 4 bases from V and 1 base from J, with 12 bases between. CDR1 is SGDLS, CDR2 YYNGEE, per germline. CDR3 DNA: TGTGCCAGCAGCATGAGACAGACGTCTGGGGCCAACGTCCTGACTTTC. As protein: CASSMRQTSGANVLTF.

CDR3 residues: CASSDRLAGNTDTQYF. DNA for the CDR3: TGTGCCAGCAGTGATCGACTAGCGGGGAACACAGATACGCAGTATTTT. V and J are TRBV2 and TRBJ2-3, with TRBD2 matching 11 bases. The CDR3 sequence is 16 residues long. Germline CDR1 reads SNHLY; CDR2 reads FYNNEI. The V gene end was trimmed by 3 bases and the J gene end by 2 bases; junction bases not matched to a gene: 4.

This clone was seen a handful of times. The V gene is TRBV28, the J gene TRBJ2-3, with a weak D call TRBD1 (5 bases). CDR1 is MDHEN, CDR2 SYDVKM, per germline. CDR3 length equals 17 residues. V was pared by 3 bases and J by 5 bases, with 21 bases between. In nucleotides, the CDR3 is TGTGCCAGCAGTTTCCGAAGGGGATCAGCGTCCAGAGATACGCAGTATTTT. Protein product: CASSFRRGSASRDTQYF. Full variable domain (outside the CDR3, taken from reference TRBV28 and TRBJ2-3): DVKVTQSSRYLVKRTGEKVFLECVQDMDHENMFWYRQDPGLGLRLIYFSYDVKMKEKGDIPEGYSVSREKKERFSLILESASTNQTSMYLCASSFRRGSASRDTQYFGPGTRLTVL.

This chain links TRBV2 with TRBJ2-3; TRBD2 matches 10 bases. Trimming removed 6 bases from V and 0 bases from J; junction bases left unmatched: 9. The germline V gene encodes CDR1 SNHLY and CDR2 FYNNEI. CDR3 size: 17 residues. CDR3 coding DNA: TGTGCCAGCAGCGAGCGGGGGGGGCGTATAAGCACAGATACGCAGTATTTT. Protein product: CASSERGGRISTDTQYF.

This clone has a single count. The chain combines TRBV28 with TRBJ2-7, with 10 bases matching TRBD1. V shed 9 bases, J shed 6 bases, and the junction held 11 bases outside the gene matches. The germline CDR1 and CDR2 sequences are MDHEN and SYDVKM. This CDR3 is built from 14 residues. The chain's CDR3 is CASQDPGQGREQYF. The DNA of the CDR3 is TGTGCCAGTCAAGACCCGGGACAGGGGCGCGAGCAGTACTTC.

This chain uses TRBV6-5 with TRBJ1-2; the D gene is possibly TRBD1 (6 bases). CDR3 size: 15 residues. Germline CDR1 reads MNHEY; CDR2 reads SVGAGI. V gave up 6 bases and J gave up 4 bases, with 18 bases separating them. In DNA form, the CDR3 reads TGTGCCAGCAGACCTGGACAGCCCCGCGGCTATGGCTACACCTTC. This gives the protein CASRPGQPRGYGYTF.